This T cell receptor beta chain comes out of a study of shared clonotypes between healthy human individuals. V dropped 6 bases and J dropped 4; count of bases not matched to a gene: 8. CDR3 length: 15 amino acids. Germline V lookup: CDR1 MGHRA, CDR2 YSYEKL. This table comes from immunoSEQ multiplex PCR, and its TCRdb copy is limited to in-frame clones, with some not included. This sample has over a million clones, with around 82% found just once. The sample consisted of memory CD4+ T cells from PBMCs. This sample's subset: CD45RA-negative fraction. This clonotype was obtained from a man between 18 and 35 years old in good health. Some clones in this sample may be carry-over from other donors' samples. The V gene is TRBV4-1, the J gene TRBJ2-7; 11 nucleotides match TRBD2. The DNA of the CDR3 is TGCGCCAGCAGTCCAGGGACTAGCGGCCTATACGAGCAGTACTTC. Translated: CASSPGTSGLYEQYF.